The 16 T cell receptor beta chains below all came from one sample that was sequenced in a study of blood T cell repertoires in COVID-19. Sequencing was performed with immunoSEQ multiplex PCR; in TCRdb, only in-frame clones are kept and a portion is missing. The profile shows roughly 340,000 clones, 89% of them singletons. Sample: peripheral blood. The receptors derive from a woman younger than 45 with COVID-19, enrolled during active disease.

The chain recombines TRBV5-1 with TRBJ2-1, with 9 positions matching TRBD2. CDR3 length equals 15 residues. From germline, CDR1 is SGHRS and CDR2 YFSETQ. V lost 4 bases to trimming and J lost 7 bases; unmatched junction nucleotides: 9. The CDR3 reads CASSPTSGGGNEQFF. As DNA, the CDR3 is TGCGCCAGCAGCCCGACTAGCGGAGGAGGGAATGAGCAGTTCTTC.

The chain uses TRBV29-1 and TRBJ1-1; tentatively, D is TRBD1 (5 bases). This CDR3 comprises 13 residues. The V gene lost 3 bases and the J gene lost 4 bases, with 12 bases spanning the gap. CDR1 is SQVTM, CDR2 ANQGSEA, per germline. The DNA for the CDR3 is TGCAGCGTTGAGGCCAGGGATGGCACTGAAGCTTTCTTT. It yields the protein CSVEARDGTEAFF.

V gene TRBV4-1 combines with J gene TRBJ2-3; D possibly corresponds to TRBD2 (6 bases). The CDR3 extends over 13 amino acids. The V end lost 0 bases, the J end lost 8 bases, and 9 bases lay between the germline ends. Germline CDR1 reads MGHRA; CDR2 reads YSYEKL. The CDR3: CASSQEEGGTQYF. CDR3 DNA: TGCGCCAGCAGCCAAGAGGAGGGAGGTACGCAGTATTTT.

The gene calls are TRBV25-1 and TRBJ1-2; 8 nucleotides agree with TRBD1. The CDR3 covers 17 residues. Losses at the gene ends were 1 base for V and 2 bases for J; bases not matched to a gene: 9. Looked up from germline, CDR1 is MGHDK and CDR2 is SYGVNS. CDR3 region: CASSESGRGRVNYGYTF. As DNA, the CDR3 is TGTGCCAGCAGTGAATCGGGCAGGGGGCGCGTGAACTATGGCTACACCTTC.

V and J are TRBV4-1 and TRBJ2-3, with TRBD2 matching over 8 bases. The CDR3 has 15 amino acids. Germline V gene sequence: CDR1 MGHRA, CDR2 YSYEKL. The ends lost 6 bases at V and 2 bases at J; junction bases unmatched: 7. Written as DNA, the CDR3 is TGCGCCAGCAGTCGTACTAGCGGTCCCACAGATACGCAGTATTTT. As protein: CASSRTSGPTDTQYF.

The chain links TRBV19 to TRBJ2-5, with D maybe TRBD2 (6 bases). Per germline, CDR1 LNHDA and CDR2 SQIVND (reference sequence). Trimming removed 4 bases at V and 7 bases at J, with 13 bases between. This CDR3 has 13 residues. The CDR3 spells CASSTGGTGTQYF. DNA for the CDR3: TGTGCCAGTAGTACTGGAGGGACGGGGACCCAGTACTTC.

The chain uses TRBV18 and TRBJ2-3; 10 positions agree with TRBD1. V shed 6 bases and J 8 bases; nucleotides not matched to a gene: 11. The CDR3 has 15 residues. Per germline, CDR1 KGHSH and CDR2 LQKENI. The CDR3 DNA follows: TGTGCCAGCTCCCCGGGACAGGGGACTTCAAGTACGCAGTATTTT. It yields the protein CASSPGQGTSSTQYF.

The V gene is TRBV28, the J gene TRBJ1-6; no clear D gene. Trimming stripped 4 bases from V and 0 bases from J, with 10 bases between. The germline V gene encodes CDR1 MDHEN and CDR2 SYDVKM. The CDR3 spans 16 residues. CDR3 in amino acids: CASSSSGLSYNSPLHF. The CDR3 nucleotides are TGTGCCAGCAGTTCATCTGGACTCTCCTATAATTCACCCCTCCACTTT.

This chain connects TRBV11-2 to TRBJ1-1; D gene unclear. The V gene's germline CDR1 is SGHAT and CDR2 FQNNGV. Deletions cut 0 bases from V and 3 bases from J, with 5 bases between. This CDR3 spans 13 amino acids. CDR3 sequence: CASSLDTDTEAFF. CDR3 bases: TGTGCCAGCAGCTTAGACACGGACACTGAAGCTTTCTTT.

The gene calls are TRBV21-1 and TRBJ2-3; whether TRBD1, the table's D call, matches the DNA was not checked. TRBV21-1 is a documented pseudogene. The CDR3 covers 14 residues. This CDR3 reads CASSRTKNPNTQYF. The CDR3 DNA sequence: TGTGCCAGCAGCCGAACAAAGAACCCAAATACGCAGTATTTT.

V gene TRBV28 combines with J gene TRBJ2-5; 11 positions agree with TRBD2. This CDR3 region has 16 residues. The V gene's germline CDR1 is MDHEN and CDR2 SYDVKM. Unmatched junction bases numbered 3, after V lost 1 base and J lost 2 bases. The CDR3 DNA is TGTGCCAGCAGTTTATTGGGACTAGCGGATCAAGAGACCCAGTACTTC. Its protein is CASSLLGLADQETQYF.

The V and J genes are TRBV29-1 and TRBJ1-1, with D unresolved. CDR1 and CDR2 from the germline V gene are SQVTM and ANQGSEA. V lost 6 bases and J 2 bases, leaving 13 bases between the germline ends. The CDR3 totals 13 residues. DNA of the CDR3: TGCAGCGTCGTAAAGCAGACAAACACTGAAGCTTTCTTT. Amino acid sequence: CSVVKQTNTEAFF.

This clone was seen more than once but under ten times. This specimen includes other DNA sequences encoding the same CDR3. J is TRBJ1-1 and V is TRBV6-5; D unclear. CDR3 size: 14 residues. Germline V gene lookup returns CDR1 MNHEY and CDR2 SVGAGI. Trimming took off 0 bases at V and 1 base at J, with 6 bases between the two ends. CDR3 in DNA: TGTGCCAGCAGTTACTCCTACAGGAACACTGAAGCTTTCTTT. Residues: CASSYSYRNTEAFF.

The V gene is TRBV6-5, the J gene TRBJ1-2; a weak D match, TRBD1 (6 bases). The CDR3 extends over 14 amino acids. Trimming stripped 2 bases from V and 2 bases from J, with 9 bases between. CDR1 and CDR2 (germline): MNHEY, SVGAGI. This chain's CDR3 is CASSYRGANYGYTF. CDR3 DNA: TGTGCCAGCAGTTACCGGGGGGCGAACTATGGCTACACCTTC.

This clone occurred once. The chain is built from TRBV7-2 and TRBJ1-1; the D gene is possibly TRBD1 (5 bases). This CDR3 is built from 17 residues. Between the trimmed V and J ends, which lost 5 bases and 1 base, there was a span of 20 bases. Germline CDR1 reads SGHTA; CDR2 reads FQGNSA. CDR3 sequence: CASSPARQGVRNTEAFF. The CDR3 DNA follows: TGTGCCAGCAGCCCCGCTCGGCAGGGTGTGAGGAACACTGAAGCTTTCTTT.

The chain links TRBV15 to TRBJ1-1; TRBD1 might be the D (6 bases). The germline CDR1 and CDR2 sequences are LNHNV and YYDKDF (reference sequence). V was pared by 7 bases and J by 0 bases, with 9 bases between. This CDR3 region has 13 residues. CDR3 in DNA: TGTGCCACCACCGACAGGATGAACACTGAAGCTTTCTTT. Amino acids: CATTDRMNTEAFF.